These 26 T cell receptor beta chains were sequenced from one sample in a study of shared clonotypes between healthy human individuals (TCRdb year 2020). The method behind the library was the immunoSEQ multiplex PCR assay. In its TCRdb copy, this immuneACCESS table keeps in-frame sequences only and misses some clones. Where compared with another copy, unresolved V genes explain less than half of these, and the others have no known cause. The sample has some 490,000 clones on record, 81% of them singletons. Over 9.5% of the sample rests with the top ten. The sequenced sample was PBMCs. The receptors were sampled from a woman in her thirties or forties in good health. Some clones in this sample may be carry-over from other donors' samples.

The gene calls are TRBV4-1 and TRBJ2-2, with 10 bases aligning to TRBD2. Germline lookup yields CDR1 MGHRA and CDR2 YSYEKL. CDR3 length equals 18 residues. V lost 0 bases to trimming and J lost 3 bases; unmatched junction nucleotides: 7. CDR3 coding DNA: TGCGCCAGCAGCCAAGAAGTGGGTAGCGGGGGGTACACCGGGGAGCTGTTTTTT. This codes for CASSQEVGSGGYTGELFF.

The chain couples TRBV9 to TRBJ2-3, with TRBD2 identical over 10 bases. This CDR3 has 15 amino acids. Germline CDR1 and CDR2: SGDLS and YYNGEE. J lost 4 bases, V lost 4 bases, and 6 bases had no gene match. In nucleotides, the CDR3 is TGTGCCAGCAGCCCAAGCGGGAGGGCCTCAGATACGCAGTATTTT. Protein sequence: CASSPSGRASDTQYF.

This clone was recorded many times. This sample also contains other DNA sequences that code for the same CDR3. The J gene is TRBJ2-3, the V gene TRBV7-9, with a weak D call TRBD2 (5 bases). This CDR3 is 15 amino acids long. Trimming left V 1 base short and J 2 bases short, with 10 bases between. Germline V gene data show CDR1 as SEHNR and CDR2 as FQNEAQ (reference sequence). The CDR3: CASSLGVAHTDTQYF. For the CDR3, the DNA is TGTGCCAGCAGCTTAGGGGTAGCGCACACAGATACGCAGTATTTT.

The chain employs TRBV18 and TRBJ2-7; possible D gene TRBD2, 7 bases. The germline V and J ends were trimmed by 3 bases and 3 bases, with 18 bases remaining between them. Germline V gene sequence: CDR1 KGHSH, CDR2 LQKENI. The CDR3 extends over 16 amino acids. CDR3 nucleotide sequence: TGTGCCAGCTCACCGAGTCAGCTAGGGGGGGGCTACGAGCAGTACTTC. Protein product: CASSPSQLGGGYEQYF.

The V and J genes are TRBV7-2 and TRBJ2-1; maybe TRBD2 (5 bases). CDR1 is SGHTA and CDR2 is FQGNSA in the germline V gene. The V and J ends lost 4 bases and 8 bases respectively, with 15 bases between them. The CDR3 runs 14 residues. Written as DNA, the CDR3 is TGTGCCAGCAGCTCCAGGTCGGGGTACGATGAGCAGTTCTTC. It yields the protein CASSSRSGYDEQFF.

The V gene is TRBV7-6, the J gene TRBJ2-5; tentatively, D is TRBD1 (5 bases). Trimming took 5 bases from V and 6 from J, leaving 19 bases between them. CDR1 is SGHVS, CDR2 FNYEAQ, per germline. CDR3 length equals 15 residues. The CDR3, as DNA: TGTGCCAGCAGCCCCTCGGACATCCGTGGGCAGACCCAGTACTTC. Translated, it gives CASSPSDIRGQTQYF.

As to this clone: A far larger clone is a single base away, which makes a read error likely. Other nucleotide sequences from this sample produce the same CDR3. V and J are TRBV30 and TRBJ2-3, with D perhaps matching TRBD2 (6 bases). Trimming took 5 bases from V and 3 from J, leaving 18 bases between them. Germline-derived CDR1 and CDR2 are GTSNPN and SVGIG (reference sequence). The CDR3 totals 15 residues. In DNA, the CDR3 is TGTGCCTGGGGTAGGGCGGGAAGAGGAACAGATACGCAGTATTTT. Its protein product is CAWGRAGRGTDTQYF.

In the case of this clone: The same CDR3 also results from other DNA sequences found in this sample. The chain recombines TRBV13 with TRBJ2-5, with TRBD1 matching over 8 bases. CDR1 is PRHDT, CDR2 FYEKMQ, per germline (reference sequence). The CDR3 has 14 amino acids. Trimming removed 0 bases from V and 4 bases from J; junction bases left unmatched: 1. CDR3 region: CASSLGQGGETQYF. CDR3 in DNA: TGTGCCAGCAGCTTAGGACAGGGGGGAGAGACCCAGTACTTC.

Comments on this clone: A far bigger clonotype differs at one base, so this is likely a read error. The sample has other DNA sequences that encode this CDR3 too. CDR3 region: CASRPPGGSYEQYF. The CDR3 nucleotides are TGTGCCAGCAGGCCCCCGGGAGGCTCTTACGAGCAGTACTTC. The V and J genes are TRBV25-1 and TRBJ2-7; 7 bases are shared with TRBD2. V lost 6 bases and J lost 4; bases outside the gene matches: 9. The CDR3 spans 14 residues. Germline CDR1 reads MGHDK; CDR2 reads SYGVNS.

In DNA, the CDR3 is TGCAGCGTTGTTAGCTACAATGAGCAGTTCTTC. Protein sequence: CSVVSYNEQFF. The chain links TRBV29-1 to TRBJ2-1; D call uncertain. The CDR3 spans 11 residues. In germline, CDR1 is SQVTM, CDR2 ANQGSEA. The V end lost 4 bases, the J end lost 3 bases, and 4 bases lay between the germline ends.

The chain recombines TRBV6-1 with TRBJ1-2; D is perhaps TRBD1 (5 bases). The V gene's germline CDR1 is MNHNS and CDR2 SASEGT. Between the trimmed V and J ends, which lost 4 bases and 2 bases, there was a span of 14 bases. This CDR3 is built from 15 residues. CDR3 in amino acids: CASSVNRRVNYGYTF. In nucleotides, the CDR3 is TGTGCCAGCAGTGTGAACAGGCGGGTGAACTATGGCTACACCTTC.

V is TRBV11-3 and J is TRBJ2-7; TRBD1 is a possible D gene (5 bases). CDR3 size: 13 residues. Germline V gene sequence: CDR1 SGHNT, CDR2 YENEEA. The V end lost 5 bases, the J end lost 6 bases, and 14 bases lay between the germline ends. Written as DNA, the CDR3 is TGTGCCAGCAGCCCTAGTAGCCAGGGCGAGCAGTACTTC. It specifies CASSPSSQGEQYF.

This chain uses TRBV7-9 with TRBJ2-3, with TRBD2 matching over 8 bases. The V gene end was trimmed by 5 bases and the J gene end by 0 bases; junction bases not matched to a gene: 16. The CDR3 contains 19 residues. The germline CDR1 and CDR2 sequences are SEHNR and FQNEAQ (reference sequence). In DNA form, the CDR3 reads TGTGCCAGCAGCCCCTGGACATTAGCGGGGTCGAATAGCACAGATACGCAGTATTTT. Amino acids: CASSPWTLAGSNSTDTQYF.

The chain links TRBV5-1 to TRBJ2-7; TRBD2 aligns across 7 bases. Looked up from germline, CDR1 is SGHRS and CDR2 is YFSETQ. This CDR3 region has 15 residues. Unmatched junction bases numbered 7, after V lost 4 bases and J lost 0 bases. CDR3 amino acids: CASSLVGGDSYEQYF. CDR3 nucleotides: TGCGCCAGCAGCCTAGTGGGAGGGGACTCCTACGAGCAGTACTTC.

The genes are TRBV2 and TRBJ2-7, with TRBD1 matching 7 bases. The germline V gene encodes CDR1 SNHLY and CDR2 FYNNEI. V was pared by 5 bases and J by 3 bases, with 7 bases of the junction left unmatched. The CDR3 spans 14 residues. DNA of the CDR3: TGTGCCAGCAGTTCGACAGGGACAAACTACGAGCAGTACTTC. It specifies CASSSTGTNYEQYF. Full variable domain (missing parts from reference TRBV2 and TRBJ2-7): EPEVTQTPSHQVTQMGQEVILRCVPISNHLYFYWYRQILGQKVEFLVSFYNNEISEKSEIFDDQFSVERPDGSNFTLKIRSTKLEDSAMYFCASSSTGTNYEQYFGPGTRLTVT.

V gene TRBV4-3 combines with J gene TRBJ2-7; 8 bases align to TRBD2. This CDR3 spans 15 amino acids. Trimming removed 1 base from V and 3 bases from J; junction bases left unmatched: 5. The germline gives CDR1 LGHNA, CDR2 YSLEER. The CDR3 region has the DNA TGCGCCAGCAGCCAAGTACGGACTAGCCTCTACGAGCAGTACTTC. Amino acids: CASSQVRTSLYEQYF.

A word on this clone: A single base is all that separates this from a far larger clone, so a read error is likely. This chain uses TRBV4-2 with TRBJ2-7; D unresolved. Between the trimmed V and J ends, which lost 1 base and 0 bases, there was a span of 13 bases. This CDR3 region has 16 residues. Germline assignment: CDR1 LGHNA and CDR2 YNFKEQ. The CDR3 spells CASSQAGMSNSYEQYF. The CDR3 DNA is TGTGCCAGCAGCCAAGCCGGTATGTCCAACTCCTACGAGCAGTACTTC.

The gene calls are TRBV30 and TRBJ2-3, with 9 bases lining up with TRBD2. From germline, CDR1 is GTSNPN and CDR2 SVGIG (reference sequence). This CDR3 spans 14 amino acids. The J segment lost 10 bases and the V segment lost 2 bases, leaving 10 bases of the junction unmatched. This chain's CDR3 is CAWSKGLAETPQYF. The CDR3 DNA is TGTGCCTGGAGTAAGGGACTAGCTGAAACCCCGCAGTATTTT.

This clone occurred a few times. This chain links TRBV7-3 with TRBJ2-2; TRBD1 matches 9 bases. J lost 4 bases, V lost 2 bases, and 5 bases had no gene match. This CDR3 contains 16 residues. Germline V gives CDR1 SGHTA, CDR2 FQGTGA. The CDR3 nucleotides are TGTGCCAGCAGCTTATTCGGGACAGGGTTCACCGGGGAGCTGTTTTTT. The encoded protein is CASSLFGTGFTGELFF.

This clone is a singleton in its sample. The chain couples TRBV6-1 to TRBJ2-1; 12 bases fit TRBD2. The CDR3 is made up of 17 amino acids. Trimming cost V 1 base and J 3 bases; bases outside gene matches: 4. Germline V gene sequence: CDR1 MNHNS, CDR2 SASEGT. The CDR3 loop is CASSEVTSGRYYNEQFF. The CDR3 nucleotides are TGTGCCAGCAGTGAAGTAACTAGCGGGAGGTACTACAATGAGCAGTTCTTC.

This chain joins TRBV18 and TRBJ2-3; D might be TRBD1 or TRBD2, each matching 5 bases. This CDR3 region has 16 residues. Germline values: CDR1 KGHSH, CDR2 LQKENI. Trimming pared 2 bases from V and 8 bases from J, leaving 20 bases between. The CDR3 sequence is CASSPNRRNDRGTQYF. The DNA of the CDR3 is TGTGCCAGCTCACCAAACAGGAGGAATGATCGGGGTACGCAGTATTTT.

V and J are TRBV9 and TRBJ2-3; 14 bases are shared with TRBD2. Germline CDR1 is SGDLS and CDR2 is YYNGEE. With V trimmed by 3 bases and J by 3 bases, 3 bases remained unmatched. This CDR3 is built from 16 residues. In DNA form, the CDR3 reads TGTGCCAGCAGCGGACTAGCGGGAGGGAAGACAGATACGCAGTATTTT. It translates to CASSGLAGGKTDTQYF.

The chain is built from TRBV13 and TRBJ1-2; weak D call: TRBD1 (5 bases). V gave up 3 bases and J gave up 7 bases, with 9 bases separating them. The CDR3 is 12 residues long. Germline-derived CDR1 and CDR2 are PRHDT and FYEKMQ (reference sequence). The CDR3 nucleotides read TGTGCCAGCAGCTTTGGGGGAAGTGGCTACACCTTC. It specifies CASSFGGSGYTF.

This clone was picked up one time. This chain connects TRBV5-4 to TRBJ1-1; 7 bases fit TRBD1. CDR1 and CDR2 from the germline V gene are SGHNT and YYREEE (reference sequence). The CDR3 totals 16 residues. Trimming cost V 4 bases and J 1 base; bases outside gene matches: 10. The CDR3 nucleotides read TGTGCCAGCAGCCTGAGGGGGGGGACAGAGAACACTGAAGCTTTCTTT. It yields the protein CASSLRGGTENTEAFF.

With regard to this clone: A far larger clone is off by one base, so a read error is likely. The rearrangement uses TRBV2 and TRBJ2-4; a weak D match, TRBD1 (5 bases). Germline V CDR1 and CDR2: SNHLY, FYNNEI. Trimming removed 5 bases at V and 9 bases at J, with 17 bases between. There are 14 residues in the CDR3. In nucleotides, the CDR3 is TGTGCCAGCAGTAATCGGTGGGAAGGGGTCATTCAGTACTTC. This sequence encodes CASSNRWEGVIQYF.

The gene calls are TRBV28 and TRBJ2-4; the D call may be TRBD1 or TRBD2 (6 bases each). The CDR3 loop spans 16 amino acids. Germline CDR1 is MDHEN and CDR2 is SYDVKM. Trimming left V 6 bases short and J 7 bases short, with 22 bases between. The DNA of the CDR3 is TGTGCCAGCAGGCGGAAGACTAGTTTAGGGGGGAACATTCAGTACTTC. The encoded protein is CASRRKTSLGGNIQYF.